A single sample is the source of the 14 T cell receptor beta chains below, sequenced in a study of blood T cell repertoires in COVID-19. Profiled with immunoSEQ multiplex PCR; TCRdb holds only in-frame clones, not every one. The data contain more than 200,000 clones, approximately 80% of them singletons. The sample taken for sequencing was peripheral blood. All receptors derive from a man between 60 and 70 years old with acute or convalescent COVID-19.

The genes are TRBV24-1 and TRBJ2-4; TRBD1 might be the D (6 bases). The V end was cut by 0 bases, the J end by 1 base, with 9 bases between. Germline values: CDR1 KGHDR, CDR2 SFDVKD. The CDR3 is 16 amino acids. CDR3 sequence reads: CATSDLGGSAKNIQYF. The CDR3 coding sequence is TGTGCCACCAGTGATTTGGGGGGCTCGGCCAAAAACATTCAGTACTTC.

This sequence joins TRBV5-4 and TRBJ2-1; the match to TRBD2 covers 10 bases. Per germline, CDR1 SGHNT and CDR2 YYREEE (reference sequence). CDR3 length: 15 amino acids. V was clipped by 4 bases and J by 1 base; unmatched bases: 2. DNA of the CDR3: TGTGCCAGCAGCCCTAGCGGGAGTTCCTACAATGAGCAGTTCTTC. It is translated as CASSPSGSSYNEQFF.

This clone was detected once. The J gene is TRBJ1-4, the V gene TRBV3-1 (or the pseudogene TRBV3-2); 7 nucleotides match TRBD1. Germline-derived CDR1 and CDR2 are LGHDT and YNNKEL (reference sequence). CDR3 length: 16 residues. With V trimmed by 0 bases and J by 0 bases, 1 base remained unmatched. The DNA for the CDR3 is TGTGCCAGCAGCCAAGAAACAGGGGCAACTAATGAAAAACTGTTTTTT. Translation gives CASSQETGATNEKLFF.

The chain uses TRBV5-4 and TRBJ1-6, with TRBD1 as a possible D gene (5 bases). Between the trimmed V and J ends, which lost 0 bases and 5 bases, there was a span of 12 bases. Germline CDR1 is SGHNT and CDR2 is YYREEE (reference sequence). The length of the CDR3 is 16 residues. CDR3: CASSLAAGSDNSPLHF. Written as DNA, the CDR3 is TGTGCCAGCAGCTTGGCCGCAGGGTCAGATAATTCACCCCTCCACTTT.

This clone appeared a few times. This sequence joins TRBV12-3 or TRBV12-4 and TRBJ1-2, with 8 bases aligning to TRBD1. V gave up 5 bases and J gave up 8 bases; unmatched junction bases: 7. This CDR3 region has 13 residues. This chain's CDR3 is CASSGGQVQGYTF. DNA for the CDR3: TGTGCCAGCAGTGGGGGACAGGTCCAAGGCTACACCTTC.

This chain connects TRBV6-4 to TRBJ2-6; D is unresolved. Trimming left V 0 bases short and J 4 bases short, with 10 bases between. CDR3 length: 16 amino acids. CDR1 MRHNA and CDR2 SNTAGT come from the germline V gene. The CDR3, as DNA: TGTGCCAGCAGTGACTCGCCGGGTCGGGGGGCCAACGTCCTGACTTTC. The encoded protein is CASSDSPGRGANVLTF.

The chain recombines TRBV20-1 with TRBJ2-2, with 10 bases identical to TRBD2. The germline gives CDR1 DFQATT, CDR2 SNEGSKA (reference sequence). CDR3 length: 15 residues. V lost 3 bases, J lost 4 bases, and 5 bases stayed unmatched. CDR3 residues: CSASASGSTTGELFF. CDR3 DNA sequence: TGCAGTGCTAGTGCTAGCGGGAGTACCACCGGGGAGCTGTTTTTT.

The V gene is TRBV2, the J gene TRBJ2-5; 8 bases are shared with TRBD1. V dropped 5 bases and J dropped 5; count of bases not matched to a gene: 7. The CDR3 totals 14 residues. The germline V gene encodes CDR1 SNHLY and CDR2 FYNNEI. CDR3 protein: CASSNRGRGETQYF. The CDR3 DNA follows: TGTGCCAGCAGTAACAGGGGGAGAGGGGAGACCCAGTACTTC.

The rearrangement links TRBV7-6 to TRBJ2-1; 14 bases are a match to TRBD2. This CDR3 spans 18 amino acids. Looked up from germline, CDR1 is SGHVS and CDR2 is FNYEAQ. V lost 5 bases, J lost 0 bases, and 6 bases stayed unmatched. This chain's CDR3 is CASSPRLAGGSSYNEQFF. Written as DNA, the CDR3 is TGTGCCAGCAGCCCCAGACTAGCGGGAGGGAGCTCCTACAATGAGCAGTTCTTC.

The chain combines TRBV7-9 with TRBJ2-3, with 8 positions matching TRBD1. Per the germline V gene, CDR1 is SEHNR and CDR2 is FQNEAQ (reference sequence). V shed 5 bases, J shed 1 base, and the junction held 2 bases outside the gene matches. The CDR3 runs to 14 residues. CDR3 sequence (DNA): TGTGCCAGCAGCCCGACAGGGGGCACAGATACGCAGTATTTT. Its translation: CASSPTGGTDTQYF.

The rearrangement uses TRBV5-6 and TRBJ1-1, with a weak D call TRBD1 (6 bases). Looked up from germline, CDR1 is SGHDT and CDR2 is YYEEEE. The CDR3 is 15 amino acids. The V gene lost 0 bases and the J gene lost 1 base, with 10 bases spanning the gap. The CDR3 spells CASSLAGTPNTEAFF. The CDR3 region has the DNA TGTGCCAGCAGCTTGGCGGGGACACCGAACACTGAAGCTTTCTTT.

Only a few counts were recorded for this clone. The chain employs TRBV6-1 and TRBJ2-4; 10 positions agree with TRBD1. The germline CDR1 and CDR2 sequences are MNHNS and SASEGT. V was clipped by 0 bases and J by 4 bases; unmatched bases: 9. This CDR3 is 18 amino acids long. The CDR3 nucleotides are TGTGCCAGCAGTGAAGCGCTATGGGACAGGGGTAGGAAAAACATTCAGTACTTC. The encoded protein is CASSEALWDRGRKNIQYF.

This clone appeared once. The rearrangement uses TRBV5-1 and TRBJ2-3, with 11 bases that match TRBD1. The junction had 7 bases not matched to a gene; V was cut back by 5 bases and J by 8 bases. The CDR3 is 14 residues long. Germline V gives CDR1 SGHRS, CDR2 YFSETQ. The CDR3 protein is CASSPGQGEGTQYF. DNA for the CDR3: TGCGCCAGCAGTCCGGGACAGGGGGAAGGTACGCAGTATTTT.

The rearrangement joins TRBV10-3 to TRBJ2-5, with 8 bases aligning to TRBD1. CDR1 is ENHRY and CDR2 is SYGVKD in the germline V gene. CDR3 size: 15 residues. V gave up 6 bases and J gave up 2 bases; unmatched junction bases: 8. This CDR3 reads CAIRDSGQGQETQYF. CDR3 DNA: TGTGCCATCAGGGACTCAGGACAGGGACAAGAGACCCAGTACTTC.